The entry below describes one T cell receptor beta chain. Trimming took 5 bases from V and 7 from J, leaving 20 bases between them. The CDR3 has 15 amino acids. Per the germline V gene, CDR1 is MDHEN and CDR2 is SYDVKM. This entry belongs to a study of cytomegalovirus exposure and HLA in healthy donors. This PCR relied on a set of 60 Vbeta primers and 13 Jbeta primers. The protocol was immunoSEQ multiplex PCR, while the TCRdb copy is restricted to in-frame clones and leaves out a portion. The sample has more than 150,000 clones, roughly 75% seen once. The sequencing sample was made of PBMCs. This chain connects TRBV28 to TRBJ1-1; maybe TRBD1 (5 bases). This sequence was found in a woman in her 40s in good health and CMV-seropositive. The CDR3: CASSLFIGQGREAFF. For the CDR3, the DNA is TGTGCCAGCAGTCTCTTTATCGGACAAGGTCGTGAAGCTTTCTTT.